Below are 20 T cell receptor beta chains sequenced from a single sample in a study of blood T cells in healthy people across ages. Alongside a J-beta primer mix, a sample-barcoded 5' primer served in a second PCR lasting about 7 to 11 cycles. TCRdb analysed the 5' RACE reads with MiXCR anew, one entry per CDR3 protein. The sample has about 570,000 distinct CDR3 sequences, 27% seen once. Sequences were obtained from blood. The source of these receptors is a woman in her 70s in good health.

This clonotype was detected only a few times. The gene calls are TRBV7-9 and TRBJ1-4; 7 bases are a match to TRBD1. The CDR3 has 14 residues. V lost 5 bases and J lost 8; bases outside the gene matches: 8. The germline CDR1 and CDR2 sequences are SEHNR and FQNEAQ (reference sequence). CDR3 in amino acids: CASSPYRGWEKLFF. The CDR3 bases are TGTGCCAGCAGCCCATACAGGGGCTGGGAAAAACTGTTTTTT.

The chain joins TRBV4-3 to TRBJ1-6; TRBD1 agrees at 11 bases. The CDR3 consists of 16 residues. CDR1 and CDR2 (germline): LGHNA, YSLEER. V trimming: 1 base; J trimming: 10 bases; junction bases outside the gene matches: 6. The chain's CDR3 is CASSQAGTGGWSPLHF. The CDR3 bases are TGCGCCAGCAGCCAAGCGGGGACAGGGGGATGGTCACCCCTCCACTTT.

The genes are TRBV20-1 and TRBJ2-7, with a weak D call TRBD1 (6 bases). Trimming stripped 3 bases from V and 1 base from J, with 10 bases between. Germline CDR1 reads DFQATT; CDR2 reads SNEGSKA (reference sequence). The CDR3 is 13 amino acids. Here the CDR3 DNA reads TGCAGTGCTAGGGGGGCTCTGTCCTACGAGCAGTACTTC. It translates to CSARGALSYEQYF.

The J gene is TRBJ1-1, the V gene TRBV18; a possible D gene is TRBD1 (6 bases). The CDR3 loop spans 14 amino acids. CDR1 is KGHSH and CDR2 is LQKENI in the germline V gene. V lost 3 bases to trimming and J lost 3 bases, with 11 bases between them. Here the CDR3 DNA reads TGTGCCAGCTCACCCGGGACAATCTACACTGAAGCTTTCTTT. Protein: CASSPGTIYTEAFF.

This clonotype has a handful of counts. The rearrangement links TRBV18 to TRBJ2-2; tentative D call: TRBD2 (5 bases). The germline V gene has CDR1 KGHSH and CDR2 LQKENI. V was clipped by 4 bases and J by 6 bases, with 12 bases between them. CDR3 length equals 14 residues. CDR3 nucleotides: TGTGCCAGCTCACGAACAGCGGACGCCGGGGAGCTGTTTTTT. Translating it yields CASSRTADAGELFF.

This chain links TRBV5-1 with TRBJ2-7; a possible D gene is TRBD2 (6 bases). Germline CDR1 SGHRS, CDR2 YFSETQ. This CDR3 contains 14 residues. Trimming cost V 4 bases and J 5 bases, with 16 bases left between them. In nucleotides, the CDR3 is TGCGCCAGCAGCATTTCGAGCGGAGGGAACGAGCAGTACTTC. Translating gives CASSISSGGNEQYF.

The gene calls are TRBV27 and TRBJ1-2, with D unclear. The CDR3 spans 15 residues. Germline V gene data show CDR1 as MNHEY and CDR2 as SMNVEV (reference sequence). V lost 2 bases and J lost 0, with 10 bases in between. The CDR3 region has the DNA TGTGCCAGCAGTTTAAAGGGCCTCGCTAACTATGGCTACACCTTC. Encoded protein: CASSLKGLANYGYTF.

This clonotype was found a few times. The V gene is TRBV10-3, the J gene TRBJ2-5; 7 bases map to TRBD2. Germline V gene lookup returns CDR1 ENHRY and CDR2 SYGVKD. The CDR3 runs to 15 residues. After removal of 0 bases from V and 4 bases from J, the junction contained 5 bases not matched to a gene. CDR3 DNA: TGTGCCATCAGTGAGTCAGCGGGACTCCCAGAGACCCAGTACTTC. Protein sequence: CAISESAGLPETQYF.

This chain connects TRBV9 to TRBJ1-6; D is undetermined. Looked up from germline, CDR1 is SGDLS and CDR2 is YYNGEE. V was shortened by 0 bases and J by 10 bases, with 11 bases between the two germline ends. The CDR3 runs 14 residues. In nucleotides, the CDR3 is TGTGCCAGCAGCGTAGAATGGAATCAGTCACCCCTCCACTTT. Encoded protein: CASSVEWNQSPLHF.

Only a few counts were recorded for this clonotype. The genes are TRBV29-1 and TRBJ1-1; D remains unclear. CDR3 length equals 14 residues. The germline CDR1 and CDR2 sequences are SQVTM and ANQGSEA. Trimming cost V 4 bases and J 4 bases, with 16 bases left between them. In DNA form, the CDR3 reads TGCAGCGTTGGCGACCAAACACTTGGCACTGAAGCTTTCTTT. It translates to CSVGDQTLGTEAFF.

This clonotype was seen only a few times. The chain employs TRBV6-1 and TRBJ2-7; D remains ambiguous. Germline V gene sequence: CDR1 MNHNS, CDR2 SASEGT. This CDR3 has 12 amino acids. Trimming pared 6 bases from V and 3 bases from J, leaving 9 bases between. The CDR3 loop reads CASSTVSYEQYF. CDR3 sequence (DNA): TGTGCCAGCAGCACAGTCAGCTACGAGCAGTACTTC.

The chain uses TRBV7-9 and TRBJ2-5; 9 bases are shared with TRBD1. V shed 5 bases, J shed 1 base, and the junction held 5 bases outside the gene matches. CDR3 length: 15 amino acids. The V gene's germline CDR1 is SEHNR and CDR2 FQNEAQ (reference sequence). CDR3 loop: CASSRGDRVQETQYF. The CDR3 DNA follows: TGTGCCAGCAGCAGAGGGGACAGGGTCCAAGAGACCCAGTACTTC.

The chain's CDR3 is CATSRDPGQANQPQHF. The DNA of the CDR3 is TGTGCCACCAGCAGAGATCCGGGGCAGGCGAATCAGCCCCAGCATTTT. The J gene is TRBJ1-5, the V gene TRBV15, with a tentative D call TRBD1 (5 bases). CDR1 and CDR2 (germline): LNHNV, YYDKDF (reference sequence). V was cut by 0 bases and J by 4 bases, with 13 bases left in between. The CDR3 loop spans 16 amino acids.

This clonotype was seen a few times. The gene calls are TRBV21-1 and TRBJ2-1; no check of the table's D call, TRBD2, against the DNA was made. TRBV21-1 is designated a pseudogene. This CDR3 has 16 amino acids. CDR3 region: CASSSQFGPPFHEQFF. CDR3 coding DNA: TGTGCCAGCAGCTCCCAGTTCGGGCCACCCTTCCATGAGCAGTTCTTC.

The chain is built from TRBV3-1 and TRBJ2-5, with TRBD2 matching 9 bases. Germline values: CDR1 LGHDT, CDR2 YNNKEL (reference sequence). The CDR3 has 18 amino acids. With V trimmed by 3 bases and J by 4 bases, 15 bases remained unmatched. The CDR3 region is CASSHLVGSGGQRETQYF. CDR3 nucleotide sequence: TGTGCCAGCAGCCACCTCGTGGGTAGCGGGGGCCAGCGAGAGACCCAGTACTTC.

The chain recombines TRBV5-1 with TRBJ2-3; 8 bases align to TRBD2. The V gene end was trimmed by 4 bases and the J gene end by 5 bases; junction bases not matched to a gene: 15. This CDR3 has 17 amino acids. Germline CDR1 is SGHRS and CDR2 is YFSETQ. Written as DNA, the CDR3 is TGCGCCAGCAGCCCGCGGAGTTTAGCGGGGCTGGGAGATACGCAGTATTTT. Protein: CASSPRSLAGLGDTQYF.

This clonotype came up a few times. A much bigger clone sits one base away, suggesting this may be a read error. CDR3 sequence: CASSCDAGNYGYTF. As DNA, the CDR3 is TGTGCCAGCAGTTGCGATGCAGGGAACTATGGCTACACCTTC. The genes are TRBV6-5 and TRBJ1-2; the D gene is possibly TRBD1 (5 bases). Trimming pared 4 bases from V and 2 bases from J, leaving 11 bases between. The CDR3 length is 14 residues. Germline assignment: CDR1 MNHEY and CDR2 SVGAGI.

Only a few counts were recorded for this clonotype. J is TRBJ2-2 and V is TRBV7-9; the match to TRBD1 covers 10 bases. This CDR3 has 16 residues. J lost 6 bases, V lost 7 bases, and 11 bases had no gene match. Germline loops: CDR1 SEHNR, CDR2 FQNEAQ (reference sequence). The DNA for the CDR3 is TGTGCCAGCAACCTAAAGGGGACAGGGGCCGCCGGGGAGCTGTTTTTT. As protein: CASNLKGTGAAGELFF. Using reference TRBV7-9 and TRBJ2-2 for the parts outside the CDR3, the full variable domain is DTGVSQNPRHKITKRGQNVTFRCDPISEHNRLYWYRQTLGQGPEFLTYFQNEAQLEKSRLLSDRFSAERPKGSFSTLEIQRTEQGDSAMYLCASNLKGTGAAGELFFGEGSRLTVL.

This sequence joins TRBV12-3 or TRBV12-4 and TRBJ1-2, with D unclear. Between the trimmed V and J ends, which lost 6 bases and 6 bases, there was a span of 11 bases. The CDR3 loop spans 12 amino acids. The CDR3 is CASSLRAHGYTF. The CDR3 DNA reads as TGTGCCAGCAGCCTTCGGGCCCATGGCTACACCTTC.

This clonotype was detected only a few times. The rearrangement joins TRBV6-5 to TRBJ2-3, with a tentative D call TRBD2 (6 bases). The CDR3 is 15 amino acids. CDR1 is MNHEY, CDR2 SVGAGI, per germline. Trimming cost V 6 bases and J 1 base, with 14 bases left between them. The CDR3 nucleotides read TGTGCCAGCAGACCCCGTTTAGCGGGCACAGATACGCAGTATTTT. Its translation: CASRPRLAGTDTQYF.